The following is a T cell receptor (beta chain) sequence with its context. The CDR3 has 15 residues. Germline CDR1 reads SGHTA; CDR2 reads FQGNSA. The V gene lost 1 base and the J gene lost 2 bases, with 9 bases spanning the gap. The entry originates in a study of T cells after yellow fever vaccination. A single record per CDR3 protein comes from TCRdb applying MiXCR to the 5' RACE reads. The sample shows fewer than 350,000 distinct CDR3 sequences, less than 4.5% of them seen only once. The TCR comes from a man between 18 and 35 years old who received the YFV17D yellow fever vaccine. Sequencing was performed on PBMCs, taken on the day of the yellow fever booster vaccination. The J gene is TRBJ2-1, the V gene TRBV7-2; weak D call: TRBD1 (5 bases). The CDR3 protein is CASSLGWGPYNEQFF. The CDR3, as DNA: TGTGCCAGCAGCTTAGGCTGGGGCCCCTACAATGAGCAGTTCTTC. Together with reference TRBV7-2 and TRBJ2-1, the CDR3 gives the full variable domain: GAGVSQSPSNKVTEKGKDVELRCDPISGHTALYWYRQSLGQGLEFLIYFQGNSAPDKSGLPSDRFSAERTGGSVSTLTIQRTQQEDSAVYLCASSLGWGPYNEQFFGPGTRLTVL.